This T cell receptor (beta chain) was captured in a study of shared clonotypes between healthy human individuals. The wider study: The cohort had a couple of women and three men, ages 18 to 49. Regarding the study as a whole: Represented genetic and exposure-history diversity was restricted by having few donors. For naive CD4 cells, around 5% of clonotypes were shared across a handful of donors.

On this clone: The antigen remains undetermined.

This table comes from immunoSEQ multiplex PCR, and its TCRdb copy is limited to in-frame clones, with some not included. The table records 600,000 to 800,000 clones, roughly two thirds of them present only once. V lost 4 bases and J lost 6, with 11 bases in between. Per the germline V gene, CDR1 is SGHRS and CDR2 is YFSETQ. The CDR3 length is 12 residues. The clonotype originates from a woman in her twenties or thirties in good health. The chain uses TRBV5-1 and TRBJ2-7; the D gene is possibly TRBD2 (5 bases). The specimen was memory CD4+ T cells sorted from blood. Subset reported: CD45RA-negative fraction. The CDR3 here is CASSVRDAEQYF. The CDR3 nucleotides are TGCGCCAGCAGCGTGAGGGATGCCGAGCAGTACTTC.